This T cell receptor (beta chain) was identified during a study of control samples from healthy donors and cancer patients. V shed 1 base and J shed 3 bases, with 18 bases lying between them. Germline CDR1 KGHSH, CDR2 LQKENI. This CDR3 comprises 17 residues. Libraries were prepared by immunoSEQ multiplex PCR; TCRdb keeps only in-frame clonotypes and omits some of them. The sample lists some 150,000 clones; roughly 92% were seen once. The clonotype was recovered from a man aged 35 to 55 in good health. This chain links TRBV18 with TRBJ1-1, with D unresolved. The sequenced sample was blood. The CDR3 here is CASSPLEGPTRDTEAFF. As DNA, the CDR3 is TGTGCCAGCTCACCACTAGAGGGCCCCACACGGGACACTGAAGCTTTCTTT.